This T cell receptor beta chain was sequenced in a study of blood T cells in healthy people across ages. The CDR3 covers 13 residues. The germline CDR1 and CDR2 sequences are DFQATT and SNEGSKA (reference sequence). Trimming removed 6 bases from V and 8 bases from J, with 14 bases in between. Each sample used at least 6 million PBMCs. It was with a sample-barcoded 5' primer and a J-beta primer mix that a second PCR of roughly 7 to 12 cycles was run. With 12 random nucleotides, a template-switch adaptor tagged each individual cDNA molecule. TCRdb re-called the 5' RACE reads with MiXCR, one entry per CDR3 protein. The sample lists 1.4 million or so distinct CDR3 sequences; approximately 43% were seen once.

The source material was blood. This clonotype was obtained from a woman between 18 and 29 years old in good health. The gene calls are TRBV20-1 and TRBJ1-6; D is unclear. CDR3 loop: CSAQRLRDSPLHF. In DNA, the CDR3 is TGCAGTGCCCAGAGGCTCCGGGATTCACCCCTCCACTTT.